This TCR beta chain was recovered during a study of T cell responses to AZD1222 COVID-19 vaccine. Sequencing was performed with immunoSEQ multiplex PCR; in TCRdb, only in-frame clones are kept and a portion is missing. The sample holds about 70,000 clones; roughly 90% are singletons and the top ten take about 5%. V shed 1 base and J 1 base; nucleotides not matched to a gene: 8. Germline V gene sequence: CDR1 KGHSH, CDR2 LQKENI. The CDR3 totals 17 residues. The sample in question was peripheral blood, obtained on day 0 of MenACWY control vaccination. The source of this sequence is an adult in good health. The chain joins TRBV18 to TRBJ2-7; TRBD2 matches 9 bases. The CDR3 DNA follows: TGTGCCAGCTCACCACAGCCCAGCGGGGGGCCATCCTACGAGCAGTACTTC. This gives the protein CASSPQPSGGPSYEQYF.